This T cell receptor (beta chain) is drawn from a study of blood T cell repertoires in COVID-19. Study overall: Samples came from the United States, Italy and Spain, spanning acute and convalescent COVID-19. Nucleic acid was either cDNA or gDNA, and it came from T cells, B-cell-depleted T cells, or PBMCs.

Germline V gene sequence: CDR1 KGHSH, CDR2 LQKENI. V lost 6 bases, J lost 10 bases, and 5 bases stayed unmatched. The CDR3 totals 14 residues. Under the authors' procedure: Reference gene primer amplification gave estimated nucleated cell counts. Using immunoSEQ multiplex PCR, the repertoire was profiled, and TCRdb retains in-frame clones only, with some absent. That table is the source of V, J and clone size, and D and trimming were worked out from the DNA. The sample holds some 510,000 clones, around 89% seen once. Recovery among Cohort 3 donors was established by two negative PCRs, clearance, or symptom resolution.

Source material: PBMCs or T cells enriched from blood (not recorded which). The receptor was isolated from a woman aged 35 to 49 who had recovered from COVID-19. The V and J genes are TRBV18 and TRBJ1-6; 11 bases are a match to TRBD1. CDR3 nucleotide sequence: TGTGCCAGCTCCGGACAGGGGGCGAGATCACCCCTCCACTTT. Protein product: CASSGQGARSPLHF.